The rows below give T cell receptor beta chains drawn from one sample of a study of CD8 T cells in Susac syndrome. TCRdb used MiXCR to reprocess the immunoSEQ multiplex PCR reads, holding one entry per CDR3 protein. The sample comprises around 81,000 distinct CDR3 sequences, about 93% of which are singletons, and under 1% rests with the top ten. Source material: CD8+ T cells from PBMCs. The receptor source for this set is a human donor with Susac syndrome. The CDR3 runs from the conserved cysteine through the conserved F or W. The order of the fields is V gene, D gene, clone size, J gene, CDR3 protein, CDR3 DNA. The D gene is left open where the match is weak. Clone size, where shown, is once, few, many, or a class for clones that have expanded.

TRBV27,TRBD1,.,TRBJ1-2,CASSGTGKLFGYTF,TGTGCCAGCAGCGGGACAGGGAAACTCTTCGGCTACACCTTC
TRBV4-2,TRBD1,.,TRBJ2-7,CASSHLGTGEYEQYF,TGTGCCAGCAGCCATCTCGGGACAGGCGAATACGAGCAGTACTTC
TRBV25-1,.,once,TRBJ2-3,CASSEMGSGEPDTQYF,TGTGCCAGCAGTGAAATGGGTTCCGGAGAACCAGATACGCAGTATTTT
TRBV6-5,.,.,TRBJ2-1,CASRQESVQFF,TGTGCCAGCAGGCAAGAGAGCGTGCAGTTCTTC
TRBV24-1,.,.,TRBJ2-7,CATSDRAGSYEQYF,TGTGCCACCAGTGATCGAGCAGGCTCCTACGAGCAGTACTTC
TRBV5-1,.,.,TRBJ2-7,CASSLGDNYEQYF,TGCGCCAGCAGCTTGGGGGACAACTACGAGCAGTACTTC
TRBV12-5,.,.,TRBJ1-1,CASGLVWDTRHDRTFF,TGTGCTAGTGGTTTGGTATGGGACACCCGACATGACCGCACTTTCTTT
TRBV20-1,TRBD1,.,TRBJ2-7,CSARPDRVDHSYEQYF,TGCAGTGCTAGACCTGACAGGGTTGATCATTCCTACGAGCAGTACTTC
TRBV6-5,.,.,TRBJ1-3,CASSYGVEGNTIYF,TGTGCCAGCAGTTACGGGGTAGAAGGAAACACCATATATTTT
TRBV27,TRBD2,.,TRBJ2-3,CASSWTSGMAQYF,TGTGCCAGCAGTTGGACTAGCGGGATGGCGCAGTATTTT
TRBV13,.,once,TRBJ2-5,CASSLGQNSQETQYF,TGTGCCAGCAGCTTAGGACAGAACTCCCAAGAGACCCAGTACTTC
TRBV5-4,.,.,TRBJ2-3,CASSQTGASFTDTQYF,TGTGCCAGCAGCCAAACGGGGGCCTCTTTTACAGATACGCAGTATTTT
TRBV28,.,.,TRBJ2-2,CASSFSAGELFF,TGTGCCAGCAGTTTTAGCGCCGGGGAGCTGTTTTTT
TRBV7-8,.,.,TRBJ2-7,CASSLEGGLEVERYF,TGTGCCAGCAGCTTAGAGGGCGGTTTGGAAGTTGAGCGGTACTTC
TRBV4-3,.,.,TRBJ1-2,CASSQSTGTPLGGYTF,TGCGCCAGCAGCCAATCTACCGGGACTCCATTGGGCGGCTACACCTTC
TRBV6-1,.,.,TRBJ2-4,CASSTTGTLAKNIQYF,TGTGCCAGCAGTACCACAGGGACCTTAGCCAAAAACATTCAGTACTTC
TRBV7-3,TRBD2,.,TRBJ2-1,CASSLYPAGGPYEQFF,TGTGCCAGCAGCTTGTATCCAGCGGGAGGGCCTTATGAGCAGTTCTTC
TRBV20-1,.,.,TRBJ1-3,CSSPGLAGNTIYF,TGCAGTTCTCCGGGGCTGGCTGGAAACACCATATATTTT
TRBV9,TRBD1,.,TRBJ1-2,CASSLGTVSYGYTF,TGTGCCAGCAGCCTTGGGACAGTAAGTTATGGCTACACCTTC
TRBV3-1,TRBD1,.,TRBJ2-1,CASQRGRGYTGTYNEQFF,TGTGCCAGCCAAAGGGGCAGGGGGTACACGGGCACCTACAATGAGCAGTTCTTC
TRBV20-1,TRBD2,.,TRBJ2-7,CSAQEGLAGAHYEQYF,TGCAGTGCTCAAGAAGGACTAGCGGGAGCACACTACGAGCAGTACTTC
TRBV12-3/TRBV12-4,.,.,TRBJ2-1,CASSWATPINEQFF,TGTGCCAGCAGTTGGGCCACGCCGATCAATGAGCAGTTCTTC